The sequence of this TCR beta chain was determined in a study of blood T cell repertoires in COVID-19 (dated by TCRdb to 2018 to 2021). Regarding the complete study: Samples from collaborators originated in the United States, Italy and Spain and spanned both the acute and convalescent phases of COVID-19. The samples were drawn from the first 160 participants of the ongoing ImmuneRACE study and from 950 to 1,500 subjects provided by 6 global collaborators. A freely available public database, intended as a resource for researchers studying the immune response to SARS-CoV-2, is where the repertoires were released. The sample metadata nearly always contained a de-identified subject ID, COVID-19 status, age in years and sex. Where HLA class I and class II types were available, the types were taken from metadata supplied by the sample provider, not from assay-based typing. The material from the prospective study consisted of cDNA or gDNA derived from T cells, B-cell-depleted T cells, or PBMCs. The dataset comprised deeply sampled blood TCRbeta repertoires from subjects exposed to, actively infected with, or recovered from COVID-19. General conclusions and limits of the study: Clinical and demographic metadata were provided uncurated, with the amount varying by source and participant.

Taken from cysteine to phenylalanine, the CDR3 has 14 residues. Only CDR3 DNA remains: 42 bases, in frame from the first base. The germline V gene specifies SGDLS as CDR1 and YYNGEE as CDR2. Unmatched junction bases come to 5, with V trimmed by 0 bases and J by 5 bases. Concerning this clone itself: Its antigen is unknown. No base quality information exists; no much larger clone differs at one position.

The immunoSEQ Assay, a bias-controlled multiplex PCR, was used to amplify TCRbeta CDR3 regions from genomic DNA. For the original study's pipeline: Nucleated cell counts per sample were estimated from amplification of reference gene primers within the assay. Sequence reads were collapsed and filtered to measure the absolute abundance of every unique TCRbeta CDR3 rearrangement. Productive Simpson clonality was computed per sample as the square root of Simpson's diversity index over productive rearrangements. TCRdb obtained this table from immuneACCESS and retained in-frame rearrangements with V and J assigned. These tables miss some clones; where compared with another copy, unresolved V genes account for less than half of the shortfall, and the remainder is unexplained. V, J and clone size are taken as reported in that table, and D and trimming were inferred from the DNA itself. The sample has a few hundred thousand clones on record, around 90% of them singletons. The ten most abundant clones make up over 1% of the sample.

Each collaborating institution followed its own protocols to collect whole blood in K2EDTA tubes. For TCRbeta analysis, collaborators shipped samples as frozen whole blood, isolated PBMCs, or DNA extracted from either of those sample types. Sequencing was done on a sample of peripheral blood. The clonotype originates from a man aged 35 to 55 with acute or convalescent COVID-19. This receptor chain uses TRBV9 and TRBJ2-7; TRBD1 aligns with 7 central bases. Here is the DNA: TGTGCCAGCAGCGTAGAAGGGGGCGGCGACGAGCAGTACTTC. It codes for CASSVEGGGDEQYF.